This T cell receptor beta chain was sequenced during a study of T cell repertoires in ileal Crohn's disease. Study as a whole: Operated complications were stricturing disease (roughly 61%) and penetrating disease (about 39%). About half of patients got postoperative therapy: ten or so thiopurines, fewer than 20 anti-TNF. Biopsies of the neoterminal ileum at postoperative colonoscopy form M6 samples.

This CDR3 spans 12 amino acids. Germline V CDR1 and CDR2: SGHRS, YFSETQ. V lost 3 bases, J lost 7 bases, and 3 bases stayed unmatched. TCRdb keeps only in-frame clones here, not all; method: immunoSEQ multiplex PCR. The table shows fewer than 8,000 clones, with approximately 81% occurring only once. The sample's time point: neoterminal ileum biopsy at postoperative endoscopy, about 6 months after surgery. Eligibility required adulthood, ileal or ileocolonic Crohn's disease and indicated ileocolonic resection. The TCR was taken from an adult with Crohn's disease. Sequenced sample: ileal tissue. V and J are TRBV5-1 and TRBJ2-5; 7 bases map to TRBD2. The chain's CDR3 is CASSYGEGTQYF. Here the CDR3 DNA reads TGCGCCAGCAGCTACGGGGAGGGGACCCAGTACTTC.